The entry below describes one TCR beta chain. Its antigen remains unidentified. This record comes from a study of T cell responses to AZD1222 COVID-19 vaccine. The study's findings and limits: Vaccine-associated CD4 TCRs spanned spike, dominant at 160-218 and 743-854. Seropositive at baseline were only 5 to 7 AZD1222 recipients. The study found Spike-specific TCR breadth and depth rose after two AZD1222 doses.

This table comes from immunoSEQ multiplex PCR, and its TCRdb copy is limited to in-frame clones, with some not included. In the table there are around 140,000 clones, about 91% of which are singletons. This CDR3 contains 16 residues. Germline V lookup: CDR1 SGDLS, CDR2 YYNGEE. The V end was cut by 4 bases, the J end by 4 bases, with 18 bases between. This TCR came from an adult who received the AZD1222 COVID-19 vaccine. The gene calls are TRBV9 and TRBJ1-3; D is perhaps TRBD1 (5 bases). This sample comprised peripheral blood, obtained 28 days after the second AZD1222 dose. The CDR3 coding sequence is TGTGCCAGCAGCCAGGGCCCCCGGGGTCCCGGAAACACCATATATTTT. Residues: CASSQGPRGPGNTIYF. The entire variable domain, with the rest obtained from reference TRBV9 and TRBJ1-3, is as follows: DSGVTQTPKHLITATGQRVTLRCSPRSGDLSVYWYQQSLDQGLQFLIQYYNGEERAKGNILERFSAQQFPDLHSELNLSSLELGDSALYFCASSQGPRGPGNTIYFGEGSWLTVV.